The 16 T cell receptor beta chains given below trace back to one sample, sequenced in a study of CD8 T cells in Susac syndrome. Reverse transcription of 0.5 to 1 ug RNA was carried out with random hexamers. TCRdb re-analysed the immunoSEQ multiplex PCR reads in MiXCR, keeping a single row per CDR3 protein. This table holds 210,000 or so distinct CDR3 sequences, 94% found once. The sequencing sample was made of CD4+ T cells from PBMCs. Receptor source: a human donor with Susac syndrome.

The gene calls are TRBV7-9 and TRBJ2-6; D gene uncertain. The ends were cut back, 5 bases at V and 2 bases at J, with 7 bases in the middle. This CDR3 comprises 14 residues. Germline V gene data show CDR1 as SEHNR and CDR2 as FQNEAQ (reference sequence). CDR3 loop: CASSPPAGANVLTF. CDR3 in DNA: TGTGCCAGCAGCCCCCCCGCTGGGGCCAACGTCCTGACTTTC.

This clonotype has just one count. This rearrangement joins TRBV6-6 to TRBJ2-1; TRBD2 matches at 8 bases. CDR1 is MNHNY and CDR2 is SVGAGI in the germline V gene (reference sequence). V was pared by 6 bases and J by 7 bases, with 5 bases of the junction left unmatched. The CDR3 spans 13 residues. CDR3 nucleotide sequence: TGTGCCAGCAGGCGGGGGGCCGTTAATGAGCAGTTCTTC. It specifies CASRRGAVNEQFF.

The rearrangement links TRBV7-2 to TRBJ2-7; D is possibly TRBD1 (6 bases). CDR1 and CDR2 from the germline V gene are SGHTA and FQGNSA. V was pared by 0 bases and J by 0 bases, with 15 bases between. The CDR3 is 17 amino acids. The CDR3 is CASSLASLGQSSYEQYF. The CDR3, as DNA: TGTGCCAGCAGCTTAGCAAGTTTAGGACAGAGCTCCTACGAGCAGTACTTC.

About this clonotype: A read error may account for a junction end that differs from germline. This chain links TRBV7-2 with TRBJ2-1; TRBD1 agrees at 8 bases. The CDR3 length is 12 residues. Germline values: CDR1 SGHTA, CDR2 FQGNSA. This CDR3 is CASSLPQGVSSF. The CDR3 DNA reads as TGTGCCAGCAGCTTACCACAGGGGGTATCCTCCTTC.

The J gene is TRBJ2-7, the V gene TRBV24-1; 7 bases line up with TRBD1. This CDR3 is built from 16 residues. Germline V gives CDR1 KGHDR, CDR2 SFDVKD. V dropped 3 bases and J dropped 3; count of bases not matched to a gene: 10. In nucleotides, the CDR3 is TGTGCCACCAGTGATCCTGGGGACAGCATGGACTACGAGCAGTACTTC. It translates to CATSDPGDSMDYEQYF.

This chain uses TRBV19 with TRBJ1-1; the D is unclear. The germline CDR1 and CDR2 sequences are LNHDA and SQIVND (reference sequence). The length of the CDR3 is 13 residues. Trimming left V 4 bases short and J 3 bases short, with 9 bases between. This chain's CDR3 is CASSTTLDTEAFF. The CDR3 DNA reads TGTGCCAGTAGTACCACTCTGGACACTGAAGCTTTCTTT.

This rearrangement joins TRBV4-3 to TRBJ1-2, with D perhaps matching TRBD1 (5 bases). The CDR3 is 15 residues long. Germline values: CDR1 LGHNA, CDR2 YSLEER. V was trimmed by 0 bases and J by 3 bases, leaving 11 bases between them. The CDR3 spells CASSQEDSPDYGYTF. In DNA form, the CDR3 reads TGCGCCAGCAGCCAAGAAGACAGTCCGGACTATGGCTACACCTTC.

The chain links TRBV20-1 to TRBJ2-5; D remains ambiguous. Trimming pared 3 bases from V and 1 base from J, leaving 15 bases between. Germline CDR1 and CDR2: DFQATT and SNEGSKA (reference sequence). The CDR3 totals 15 residues. The CDR3 sequence: CSASNQIETQETQYF. CDR3 nucleotide sequence: TGCAGTGCTAGTAACCAGATAGAAACCCAAGAGACCCAGTACTTC.

The V call is TRBV5-6, the J call TRBJ2-7; D is undetermined. V was clipped by 4 bases and J by 5 bases, with 19 bases between them. Germline V gene data show CDR1 as SGHDT and CDR2 as YYEEEE. This CDR3 spans 15 amino acids. CDR3 amino acids: CASSPRKGWFHEQYF. In DNA, the CDR3 is TGTGCCAGCAGCCCGAGGAAAGGGTGGTTCCACGAGCAGTACTTC.

The rearrangement links TRBV18 to TRBJ1-4; D gene ambiguous. CDR1 is KGHSH, CDR2 LQKENI, per germline. V lost 2 bases and J lost 4, with 14 bases in between. The CDR3 loop spans 16 amino acids. The CDR3 sequence: CASSPRTPGINEKLFF. The DNA for the CDR3 is TGTGCCAGCTCACCAAGGACGCCCGGTATTAATGAAAAACTGTTTTTT.

This clonotype has just one count. This chain links TRBV20-1 with TRBJ2-5, with TRBD2 identical over 7 bases. The CDR3 has 15 amino acids. The germline V gene encodes CDR1 DFQATT and CDR2 SNEGSKA (reference sequence). J gave up 4 bases and V 3 bases, and 11 bases lay outside the gene matches. The CDR3 nucleotides read TGCAGTGCTAGGCCAGCGGGAAGGCAGGGAGAGACCCAGTACTTC. Protein: CSARPAGRQGETQYF.

The chain has TRBV28 and TRBJ1-2; no clear D gene. V lost 5 bases and J lost 4, with 8 bases in between. CDR1 and CDR2 (germline): MDHEN, SYDVKM. CDR3 size: 12 residues. Written as DNA, the CDR3 is TGTGCCAGCAGTCCTGTTGTCTATGGCTACACCTTC. This gives the protein CASSPVVYGYTF.

V is TRBV4-3 and J is TRBJ2-3, with TRBD1 as a possible D gene (6 bases). Germline assignment: CDR1 LGHNA and CDR2 YSLEER. CDR3 length: 15 residues. The V gene lost 5 bases and the J gene lost 3 bases, with 15 bases spanning the gap. CDR3 bases: TGCGCCAGCAGCGCAAACAGGGTCGGAACAGATACGCAGTATTTT. Translation gives CASSANRVGTDTQYF.

V usage is TRBV30 and J usage is TRBJ1-6, with unresolved D. In germline, CDR1 is GTSNPN, CDR2 SVGIG (reference sequence). The V and J ends lost 0 bases and 10 bases respectively, with 10 bases between them. The CDR3 spans 13 residues. The CDR3 nucleotides are TGTGCCTGGAGTGTGGACGGGAAATCACCCCTCCACTTT. This codes for CAWSVDGKSPLHF.

The chain has TRBV7-2 and TRBJ2-7; D unresolved. The CDR3 has 13 residues. The germline V gene has CDR1 SGHTA and CDR2 FQGNSA. Between the trimmed V and J ends, which lost 2 bases and 3 bases, there was a span of 8 bases. The CDR3 nucleotides are TGTGCCAGCAGCTTAAACAGCTACTACGAGCAGTACTTC. This encodes CASSLNSYYEQYF. The variable domain in full, completed from reference TRBV7-2 and TRBJ2-7, reads GAGVSQSPSNKVTEKGKDVELRCDPISGHTALYWYRQSLGQGLEFLIYFQGNSAPDKSGLPSDRFSAERTGGSVSTLTIQRTQQEDSAVYLCASSLNSYYEQYFGPGTRLTVT.

The rearrangement joins TRBV7-2 to TRBJ2-7, with D possibly TRBD1 on 5 matching bases. V was cut by 2 bases and J by 7 bases, with 9 bases left in between. Germline assignment: CDR1 SGHTA and CDR2 FQGNSA. The CDR3 is 12 residues long. CDR3 nucleotide sequence: TGTGCCAGCAGCTTATTCGACAGAGAGCAGTACTTC. Protein sequence: CASSLFDREQYF.